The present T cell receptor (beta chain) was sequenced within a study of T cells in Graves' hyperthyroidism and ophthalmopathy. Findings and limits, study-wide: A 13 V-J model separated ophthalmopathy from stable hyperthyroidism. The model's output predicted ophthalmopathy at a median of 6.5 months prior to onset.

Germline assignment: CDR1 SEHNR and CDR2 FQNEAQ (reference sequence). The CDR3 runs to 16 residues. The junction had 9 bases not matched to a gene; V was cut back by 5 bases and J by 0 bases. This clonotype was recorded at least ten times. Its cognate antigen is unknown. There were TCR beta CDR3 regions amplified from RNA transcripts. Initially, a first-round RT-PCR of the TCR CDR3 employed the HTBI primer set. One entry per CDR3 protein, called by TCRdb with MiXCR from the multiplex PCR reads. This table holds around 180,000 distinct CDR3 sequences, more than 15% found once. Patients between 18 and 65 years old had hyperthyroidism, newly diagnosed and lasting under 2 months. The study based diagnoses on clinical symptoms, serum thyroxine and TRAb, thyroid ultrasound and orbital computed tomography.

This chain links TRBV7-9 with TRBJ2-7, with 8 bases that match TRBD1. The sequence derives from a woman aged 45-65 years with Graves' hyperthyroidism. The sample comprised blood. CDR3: CASSTPRDRISYEQYF. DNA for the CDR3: TGTGCCAGCAGCACCCCCCGGGACAGGATCTCCTACGAGCAGTACTTC.